The 17 T cell receptor beta chains reported below all come from one sample, sequenced in a study of blood T cells in healthy people across ages. A J-beta primer mix and a sample-barcoded 5' primer were used in a second PCR of about 6 to 12 cycles. TCRdb analysed the 5' RACE reads with MiXCR anew, one entry per CDR3 protein. This sample has about 1.4 million distinct CDR3 sequences, with approximately 63% found just once. Material: blood. The receptors here all came from a man younger than 35 in good health.

The CDR3 DNA reads as TGTGCCAGCAGCTTAGCCCGGGGGCTTGAAGCTTTCTTT. Its protein product is CASSLARGLEAFF. This rearrangement joins TRBV7-2 to TRBJ1-1; maybe TRBD1 (6 bases). Germline-derived CDR1 and CDR2 are SGHTA and FQGNSA. This CDR3 has 13 residues. V lost 0 bases and J lost 7, with 9 bases in between.

This clonotype was picked up a small number of times. The V call is TRBV10-3, the J call TRBJ1-1, with 8 nucleotides matching TRBD1. The CDR3 runs to 14 residues. The germline CDR1 and CDR2 sequences are ENHRY and SYGVKD. V lost 6 bases, J lost 3 bases, and 6 bases stayed unmatched. The CDR3 sequence is CAIREQGEYTEAFF. CDR3 nucleotides: TGTGCCATCAGGGAACAGGGGGAGTACACTGAAGCTTTCTTT.

The CDR3 nucleotides read TGCAGTGCCCCCTCGGGGAGGTCGAGCACAGATACGCAGTATTTT. Translating it yields CSAPSGRSSTDTQYF. The gene calls are TRBV20-1 and TRBJ2-3; tentatively, D is TRBD2 (6 bases). Germline loops: CDR1 DFQATT, CDR2 SNEGSKA (reference sequence). The CDR3 is 15 amino acids. Trimming took 6 bases from V and 0 from J, leaving 16 bases between them.

J is TRBJ2-3 and V is TRBV10-3; TRBD1 is a possible D gene (6 bases). Trimming cost V 0 bases and J 1 base, with 17 bases left between them. The CDR3 covers 18 residues. From germline, CDR1 is ENHRY and CDR2 SYGVKD. CDR3 bases: TGTGCCATCAGTGAGTCGCAGAGAACAGGGAAGGGCACAGATACGCAGTATTTT. Translating it yields CAISESQRTGKGTDTQYF.

The chain joins TRBV7-2 to TRBJ2-7, with 7 bases matching TRBD1. The J call is uncertain, as TRBJ2-5 better fits the DNA end. Germline V gives CDR1 SGHTA, CDR2 FQGNSA. The CDR3 extends over 14 amino acids. The CDR3 reads CATRNDREGETQYF. CDR3 nucleotides: TGTGCCACCAGAAATGACAGGGAAGGAGAGACCCAGTACTTC.

DNA for the CDR3: TGCAGTGCTGGCCGGGACAGGGAGGATCAGCCCCAGCATTTT. Residues: CSAGRDREDQPQHF. J is TRBJ1-5 and V is TRBV20-1, with 9 bases fitting TRBD1. The junction had 7 bases not matched to a gene; V was cut back by 5 bases and J by 5 bases. Germline V gene sequence: CDR1 DFQATT, CDR2 SNEGSKA (reference sequence). The CDR3 has 14 residues.

The chain combines TRBV10-3 with TRBJ2-7, with 8 bases lining up with TRBD1. Trimming removed 2 bases from V and 5 bases from J; junction bases left unmatched: 5. Germline CDR1 and CDR2: ENHRY and SYGVKD. This CDR3 has 14 residues. The CDR3 DNA follows: TGTGCCATCAGTGAGGCAGGGGGCTGGAACGAGCAGTACTTC. Its protein is CAISEAGGWNEQYF.

The CDR3: CASTSGQGASGYTF. DNA for the CDR3: TGTGCCAGTACCTCGGGACAGGGGGCCTCTGGCTACACCTTC. The chain has TRBV19 and TRBJ1-2; 12 nucleotides align to TRBD1. Germline V gene lookup returns CDR1 LNHDA and CDR2 SQIVND (reference sequence). The CDR3 covers 14 residues. The J segment lost 7 bases and the V segment lost 7 bases, leaving 7 bases of the junction unmatched.

The chain joins TRBV2 to TRBJ2-3; 7 bases are a match to TRBD2. With 8 bases clipped from V and 4 bases from J, the junction kept 6 bases outside the gene matches. Germline CDR1 is SNHLY and CDR2 is FYNNEI. The CDR3 contains 13 residues. Here the CDR3 reads CASAPSGADTQYF. CDR3 DNA: TGTGCCAGCGCGCCCAGCGGGGCAGATACGCAGTATTTT.

The table lists this clonotype with a few counts. V gene TRBV6-1 combines with J gene TRBJ1-2; D might be TRBD1 (6 bases). CDR3 length: 16 amino acids. CDR1 is MNHNS, CDR2 SASEGT, per germline. With 6 bases removed from V and 2 bases from J, the gap between germline ends came to 19 bases. CDR3 coding DNA: TGTGCCAGCAGGGAAACGGACAGAGGGGGAAACTATGGCTACACCTTC. Translation: CASRETDRGGNYGYTF.

V and J are TRBV15 and TRBJ2-5; 7 nucleotides agree with TRBD1. V lost 2 bases to trimming and J lost 1 base; unmatched junction nucleotides: 4. Germline CDR1 LNHNV, CDR2 YYDKDF (reference sequence). The CDR3 extends over 15 amino acids. The CDR3 region is CATSRQGQAQETQYF. The CDR3 DNA is TGTGCCACCAGCAGACAAGGACAGGCCCAAGAGACCCAGTACTTC.

This clonotype was picked up many times. This chain uses TRBV29-1 with TRBJ2-7; no clear D gene. CDR1 and CDR2 (germline): SQVTM, ANQGSEA. The CDR3 spans 12 residues. V shed 1 base and J shed 2 bases, with 6 bases lying between them. CDR3: CSVEVGPYEQYF. The CDR3 DNA reads TGCAGCGTTGAAGTAGGCCCCTACGAGCAGTACTTC.

The rearrangement uses TRBV28 and TRBJ1-2; 10 bases are shared with TRBD1. CDR3 length: 17 residues. CDR1 and CDR2 (germline): MDHEN, SYDVKM. V gave up 5 bases and J gave up 5 bases; unmatched junction bases: 14. The CDR3 region has the DNA TGTGCCAGCAGTCCCACGGGGACAGGGGACCTCTGGTATGGCTACACCTTC. Its protein is CASSPTGTGDLWYGYTF.

The chain couples TRBV12-3 or TRBV12-4 to TRBJ2-7; a weak D match, TRBD1 (6 bases). The CDR3 spans 16 residues. Trimming took off 6 bases at V and 4 bases at J, with 22 bases between the two ends. The CDR3 DNA is TGTGCCAGCAGCACCCCCTTAACAGGGAGACCTTACGAGCAGTACTTC. It translates to CASSTPLTGRPYEQYF.

This clonotype was counted only a few times. The chain uses TRBV6-6 and TRBJ2-4, with D perhaps TRBD2 (7 bases). The length of the CDR3 is 12 residues. Trimming pared 6 bases from V and 13 bases from J, leaving 16 bases between. CDR1 is MNHNY and CDR2 is SVGAGI in the germline V gene (reference sequence). This chain's CDR3 is CASSNEGGEQYF. The CDR3 DNA is TGTGCCAGCAGCAACGAAGGGGGGGAGCAGTACTTC.

The table lists this clonotype with a few counts. The gene calls are TRBV20-1 and TRBJ1-2, with TRBD1 identical over 9 bases. V trimming: 5 bases; J trimming: 4 bases; junction bases outside the gene matches: 2. Germline V gene data show CDR1 as DFQATT and CDR2 as SNEGSKA (reference sequence). This CDR3 is built from 12 residues. CDR3 bases: TGCAGTGCTGGGACAGGGTCCTATGGCTACACCTTC. Translated, it gives CSAGTGSYGYTF.

The J gene is TRBJ1-5, the V gene TRBV28; D is ambiguous. Germline loops: CDR1 MDHEN, CDR2 SYDVKM. The CDR3 consists of 16 residues. Trimming removed 1 base at V and 3 bases at J, with 13 bases between. The CDR3 DNA is TGTGCCAGCAGTTTATCACGTACGAGGGTCAATCAGCCCCAGCATTTT. Amino acids: CASSLSRTRVNQPQHF. Supplemented by reference TRBV28 and TRBJ1-5, the full variable domain reads DVKVTQSSRYLVKRTGEKVFLECVQDMDHENMFWYRQDPGLGLRLIYFSYDVKMKEKGDIPEGYSVSREKKERFSLILESASTNQTSMYLCASSLSRTRVNQPQHFGDGTRLSIL.